This T cell receptor (beta chain) was identified in a study of a mutant IDH1 vaccine in newly diagnosed glioma. For the study at large: Radiotherapy alone preceded vaccination by 4-6 weeks; alternatively, vaccination started with temozolomide cycles. Before enrollment, patients got radiotherapy alone, temozolomide alone, or mostly the combination.

Noted time point: week 23, last vaccination. The vaccine gave 300 ug of a 20-mer mutant IDH1 peptide subcutaneously per dose. About this clone: Its target is unknown.

This CDR3 is built from 14 residues. V lost 5 bases to trimming and J lost 10 bases, with 21 bases between them. In germline, CDR1 is PRHDT, CDR2 FYEKMQ (reference sequence). Study observations and caveats: Shifts in the top peripheral T cell clonotypes seemed unrelated to pseudoprogression. Immune responses induced by vaccination arose in about 93% of the patients.

Generated by immunoSEQ multiplex PCR, the TCRdb table keeps only in-frame clones and is missing some. This table holds about 65,000 clones, around 83% found once. The clonotype was recovered from a man younger than 40 with glioma. V usage is TRBV13 and J usage is TRBJ2-7, with a possible D match to TRBD1 (6 bases). Specimen: PBMCs, collected from a glioma patient whose treatment included an IDH1 peptide vaccine. Written as DNA, the CDR3 is TGTGCCAGCAGCGCTAACAGGGCCCGAGGAGAACAGTACTTC. Protein: CASSANRARGEQYF.